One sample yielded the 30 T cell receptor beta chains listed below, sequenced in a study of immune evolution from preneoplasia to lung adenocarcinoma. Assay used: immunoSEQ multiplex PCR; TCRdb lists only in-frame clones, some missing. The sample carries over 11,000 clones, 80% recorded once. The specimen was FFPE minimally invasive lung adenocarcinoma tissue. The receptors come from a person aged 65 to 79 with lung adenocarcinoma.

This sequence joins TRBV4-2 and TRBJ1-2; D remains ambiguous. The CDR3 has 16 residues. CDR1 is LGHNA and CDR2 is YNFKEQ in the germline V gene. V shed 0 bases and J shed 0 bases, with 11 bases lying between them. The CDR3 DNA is TGTGCCAGCAGCCAAGAAACGCGGCAGGCTAACTATGGCTACACCTTC. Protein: CASSQETRQANYGYTF.

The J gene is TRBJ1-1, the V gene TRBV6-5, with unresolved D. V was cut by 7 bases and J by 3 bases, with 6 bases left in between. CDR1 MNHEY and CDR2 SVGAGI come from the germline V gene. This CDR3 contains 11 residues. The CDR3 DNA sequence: TGTGCCAGCAATGGGGACACTGAAGCTTTCTTT. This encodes CASNGDTEAFF.

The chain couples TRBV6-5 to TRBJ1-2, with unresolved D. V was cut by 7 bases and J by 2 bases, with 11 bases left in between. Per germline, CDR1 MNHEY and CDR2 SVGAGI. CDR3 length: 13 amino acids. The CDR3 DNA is TGTGCCAGCACCCACGGGGAAAACTATGGCTACACCTTC. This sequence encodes CASTHGENYGYTF.

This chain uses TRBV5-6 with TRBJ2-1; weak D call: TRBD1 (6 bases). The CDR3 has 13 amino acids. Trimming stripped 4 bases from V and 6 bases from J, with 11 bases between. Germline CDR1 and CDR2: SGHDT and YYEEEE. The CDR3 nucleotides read TGTGCCAGCAGCCTCTTACAGGGCAATGAGCAGTTCTTC. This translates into CASSLLQGNEQFF. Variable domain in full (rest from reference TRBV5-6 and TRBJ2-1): DAGVTQSPTHLIKTRGQQVTLRCSPKSGHDTVSWYQQALGQGPQFIFQYYEEEERQRGNFPDRFSGHQFPNYSSELNVNALLLGDSALYLCASSLLQGNEQFFGPGTRLTVL.

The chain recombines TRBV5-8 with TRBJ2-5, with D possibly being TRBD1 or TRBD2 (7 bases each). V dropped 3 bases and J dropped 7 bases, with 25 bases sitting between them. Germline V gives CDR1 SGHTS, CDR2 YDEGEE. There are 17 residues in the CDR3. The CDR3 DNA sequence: TGTGCCAGCAGCTACCGATCGACAGGGATCACGGGAGGGACCCAGTACTTC. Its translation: CASSYRSTGITGGTQYF.

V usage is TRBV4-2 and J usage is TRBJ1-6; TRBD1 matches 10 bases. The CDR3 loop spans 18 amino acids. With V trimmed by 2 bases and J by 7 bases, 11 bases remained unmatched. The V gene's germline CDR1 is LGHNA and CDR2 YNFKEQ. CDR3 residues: CASSQKAGTGARNSPLHF. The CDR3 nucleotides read TGTGCCAGCAGCCAAAAAGCCGGGACAGGGGCGAGGAATTCACCCCTCCACTTT.

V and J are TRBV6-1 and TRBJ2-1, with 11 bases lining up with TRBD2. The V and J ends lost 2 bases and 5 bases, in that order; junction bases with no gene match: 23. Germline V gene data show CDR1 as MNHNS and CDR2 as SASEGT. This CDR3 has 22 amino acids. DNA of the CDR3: TGTGCCAGCAGTGAACCCCCGACGACAGGGGGGTTAGCGGGAGGGCGCCACAATGAGCAGTTCTTC. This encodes CASSEPPTTGGLAGGRHNEQFF.

The CDR3 sequence: CASSSGTFTDTQYF. In nucleotides, the CDR3 is TGCGCCAGCAGCTCCGGGACTTTCACAGATACGCAGTATTTT. V is TRBV5-1 and J is TRBJ2-3; tentatively, D is TRBD2 (6 bases). Germline CDR1 SGHRS, CDR2 YFSETQ. Trimming pared 3 bases from V and 2 bases from J, leaving 10 bases between. The CDR3 has 14 residues.

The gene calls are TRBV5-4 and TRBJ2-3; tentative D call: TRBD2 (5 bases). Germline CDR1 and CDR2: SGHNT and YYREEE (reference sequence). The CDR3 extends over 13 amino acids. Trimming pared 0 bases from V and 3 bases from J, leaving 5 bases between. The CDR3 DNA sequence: TGTGCCAGCAGCTTGGTAGCGACAGATACGCAGTATTTT. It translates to CASSLVATDTQYF.

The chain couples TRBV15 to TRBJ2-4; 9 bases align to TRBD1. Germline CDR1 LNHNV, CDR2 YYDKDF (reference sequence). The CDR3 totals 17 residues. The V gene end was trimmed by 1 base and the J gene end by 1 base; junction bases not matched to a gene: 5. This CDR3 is CATSRAGTGWAKNIQYF. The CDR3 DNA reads TGTGCCACCAGCAGAGCCGGGACAGGGTGGGCCAAAAACATTCAGTACTTC.

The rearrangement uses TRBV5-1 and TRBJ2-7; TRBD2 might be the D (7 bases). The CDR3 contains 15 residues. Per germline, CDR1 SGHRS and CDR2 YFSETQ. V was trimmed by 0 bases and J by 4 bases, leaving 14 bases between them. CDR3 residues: CASSLAARGLYEQYF. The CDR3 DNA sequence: TGCGCCAGCAGCTTGGCCGCCAGGGGACTATACGAGCAGTACTTC.

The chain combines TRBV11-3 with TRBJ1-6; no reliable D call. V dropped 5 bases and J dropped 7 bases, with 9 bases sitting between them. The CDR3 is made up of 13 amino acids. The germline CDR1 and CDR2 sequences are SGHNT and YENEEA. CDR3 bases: TGTGCCAGCAGCAACTCCCCCAATTCACCCCTCCACTTT. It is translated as CASSNSPNSPLHF.

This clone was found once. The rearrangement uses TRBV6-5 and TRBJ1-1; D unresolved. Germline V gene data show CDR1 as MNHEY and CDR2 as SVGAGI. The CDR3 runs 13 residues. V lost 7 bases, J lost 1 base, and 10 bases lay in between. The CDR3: CASNGRKNTEAFF. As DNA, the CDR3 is TGTGCCAGCAATGGACGGAAGAACACTGAAGCTTTCTTT.

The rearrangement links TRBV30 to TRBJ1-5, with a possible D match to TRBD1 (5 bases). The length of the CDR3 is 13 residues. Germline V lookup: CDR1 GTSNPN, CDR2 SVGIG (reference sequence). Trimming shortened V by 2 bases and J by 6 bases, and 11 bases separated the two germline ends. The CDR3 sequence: CAWSLEGSQPQHF. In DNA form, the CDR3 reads TGTGCCTGGAGTTTAGAGGGGAGTCAGCCCCAGCATTTT.

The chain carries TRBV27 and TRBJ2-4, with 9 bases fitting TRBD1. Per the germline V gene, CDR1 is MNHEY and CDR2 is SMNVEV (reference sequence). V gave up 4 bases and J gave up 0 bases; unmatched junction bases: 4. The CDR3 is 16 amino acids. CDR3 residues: CASSSGQGLAKNIQYF. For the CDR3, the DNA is TGTGCCAGCAGTTCGGGACAGGGACTAGCCAAAAACATTCAGTACTTC.

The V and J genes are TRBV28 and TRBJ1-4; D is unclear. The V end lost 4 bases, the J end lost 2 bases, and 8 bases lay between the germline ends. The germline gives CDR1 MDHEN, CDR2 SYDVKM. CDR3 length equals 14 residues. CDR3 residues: CASSWVGTNEKLFF. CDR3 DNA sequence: TGTGCCAGCAGTTGGGTAGGGACTAATGAAAAACTGTTTTTT. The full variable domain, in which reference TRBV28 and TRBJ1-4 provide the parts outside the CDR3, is DVKVTQSSRYLVKRTGEKVFLECVQDMDHENMFWYRQDPGLGLRLIYFSYDVKMKEKGDIPEGYSVSREKKERFSLILESASTNQTSMYLCASSWVGTNEKLFFGSGTQLSVL.

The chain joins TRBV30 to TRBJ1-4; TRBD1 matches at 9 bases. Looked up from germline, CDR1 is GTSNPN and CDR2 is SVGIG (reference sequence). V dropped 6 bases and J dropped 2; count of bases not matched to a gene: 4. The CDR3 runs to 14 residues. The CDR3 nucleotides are TGTGCCTGTTACGGACAGGGGACTAATGAAAAACTGTTTTTT. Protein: CACYGQGTNEKLFF.

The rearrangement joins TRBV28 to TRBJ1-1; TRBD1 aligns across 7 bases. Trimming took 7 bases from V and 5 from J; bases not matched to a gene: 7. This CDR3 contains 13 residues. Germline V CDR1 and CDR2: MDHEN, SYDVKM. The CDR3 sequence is CASIKGARTEAFF. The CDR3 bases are TGTGCCAGCATCAAGGGGGCACGGACTGAAGCTTTCTTT.

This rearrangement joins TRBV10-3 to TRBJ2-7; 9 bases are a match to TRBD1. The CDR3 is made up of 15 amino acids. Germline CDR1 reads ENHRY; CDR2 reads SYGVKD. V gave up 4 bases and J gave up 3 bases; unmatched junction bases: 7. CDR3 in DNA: TGTGCCATCAGTGGCCGGGACAGGGTCTTCTACGAGCAGTACTTC. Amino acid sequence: CAISGRDRVFYEQYF.

As DNA, the CDR3 is TGTGCCAGCAGCTCAAGCGGGGGGGGGACCGGGGAGCTGTTTTTT. Protein product: CASSSSGGGTGELFF. The rearrangement uses TRBV7-8 and TRBJ2-2; 10 bases map to TRBD2. The germline CDR1 and CDR2 sequences are SGHVS and FQNEAQ. The CDR3 covers 15 residues. Trimming took 4 bases from V and 5 from J; bases not matched to a gene: 4.

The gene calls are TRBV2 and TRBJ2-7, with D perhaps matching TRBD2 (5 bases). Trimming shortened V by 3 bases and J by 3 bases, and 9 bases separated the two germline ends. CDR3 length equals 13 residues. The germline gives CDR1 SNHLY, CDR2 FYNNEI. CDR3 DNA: TGTGCCAGCAGTGATTTAGCGATCTACGAGCAGTACTTC. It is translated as CASSDLAIYEQYF. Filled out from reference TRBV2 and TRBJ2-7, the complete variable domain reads EPEVTQTPSHQVTQMGQEVILRCVPISNHLYFYWYRQILGQKVEFLVSFYNNEISEKSEIFDDQFSVERPDGSNFTLKIRSTKLEDSAMYFCASSDLAIYEQYFGPGTRLTVT.

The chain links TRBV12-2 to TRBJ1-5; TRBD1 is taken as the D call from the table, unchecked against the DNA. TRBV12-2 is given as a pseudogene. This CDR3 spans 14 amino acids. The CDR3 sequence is CASRKTGSNQPQHF. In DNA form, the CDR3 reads TGTGCAAGTCGCAAGACAGGTAGCAATCAGCCCCAGCATTTT.

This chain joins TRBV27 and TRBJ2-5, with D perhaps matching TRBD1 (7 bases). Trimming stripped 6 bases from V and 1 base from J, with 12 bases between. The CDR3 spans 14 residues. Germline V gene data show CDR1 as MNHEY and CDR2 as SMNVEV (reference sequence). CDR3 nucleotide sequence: TGTGCCAGCAGCCGGGGGACAGCCCAAGAGACCCAGTACTTC. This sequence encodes CASSRGTAQETQYF.

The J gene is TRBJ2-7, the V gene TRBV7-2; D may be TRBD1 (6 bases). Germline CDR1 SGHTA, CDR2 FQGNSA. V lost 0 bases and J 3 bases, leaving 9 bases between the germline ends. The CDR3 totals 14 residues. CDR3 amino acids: CASSLAQGFYEQYF. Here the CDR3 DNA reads TGTGCCAGCAGCTTAGCACAGGGTTTCTACGAGCAGTACTTC.

CDR3 loop: CASSPTRQPSQHF. DNA for the CDR3: TGTGCCAGCAGTCCCACTAGACAGCCCTCCCAGCATTTT. The chain has TRBV28 and TRBJ1-5; D might be TRBD1 (5 bases). There are 13 residues in the CDR3. Germline-derived CDR1 and CDR2 are MDHEN and SYDVKM. V dropped 5 bases and J dropped 11 bases, with 16 bases sitting between them.

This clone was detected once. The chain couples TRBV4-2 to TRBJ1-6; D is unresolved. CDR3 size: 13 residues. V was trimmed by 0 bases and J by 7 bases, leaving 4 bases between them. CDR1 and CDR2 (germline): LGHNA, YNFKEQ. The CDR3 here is CASSQERNSPLHF. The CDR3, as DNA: TGTGCCAGCAGCCAAGAACGGAATTCACCCCTCCACTTT.

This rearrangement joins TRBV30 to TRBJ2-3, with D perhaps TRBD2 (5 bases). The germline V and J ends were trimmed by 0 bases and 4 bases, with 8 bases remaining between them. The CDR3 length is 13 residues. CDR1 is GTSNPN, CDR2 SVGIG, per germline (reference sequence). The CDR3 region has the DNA TGTGCCTGGAGTGTCTCCGGGGCAGATACGCAGTATTTT. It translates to CAWSVSGADTQYF.

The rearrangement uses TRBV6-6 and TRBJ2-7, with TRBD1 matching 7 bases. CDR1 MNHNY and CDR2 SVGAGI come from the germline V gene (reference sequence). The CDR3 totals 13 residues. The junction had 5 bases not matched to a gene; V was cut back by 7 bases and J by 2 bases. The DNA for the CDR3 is TGTGCCAGCAAAGCCGGGACAGCCTACGAGCAGTACTTC. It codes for CASKAGTAYEQYF.

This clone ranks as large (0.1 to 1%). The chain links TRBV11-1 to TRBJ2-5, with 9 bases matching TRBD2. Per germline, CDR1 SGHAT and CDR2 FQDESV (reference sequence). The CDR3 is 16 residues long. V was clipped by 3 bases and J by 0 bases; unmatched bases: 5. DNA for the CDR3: TGTGCCAGCAGCTTTGGGACTAGCAGAAACCAAGAGACCCAGTACTTC. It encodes CASSFGTSRNQETQYF.

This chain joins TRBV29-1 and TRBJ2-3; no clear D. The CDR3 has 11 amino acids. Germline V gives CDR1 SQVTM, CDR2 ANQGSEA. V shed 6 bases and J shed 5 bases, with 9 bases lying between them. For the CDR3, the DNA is TGCAGCGTGCTTTGGGGAGATACGCAGTATTTT. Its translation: CSVLWGDTQYF.